This T cell receptor beta chain emerged from a study of shared clonotypes between healthy human individuals. This clone appeared a single time. Measured with immunoSEQ multiplex PCR; TCRdb has only the in-frame clones, and not every one. The data contain some 2,400,000 clones, approximately 95% of them singletons. The CDR3 covers 15 residues. Germline values: CDR1 MDHEN, CDR2 SYDVKM. V was clipped by 8 bases and J by 1 base, with 14 bases between them. Sequencing input: naive CD4+ T cells sorted from blood. Subset denoted: CD45RA+ positively selected. This rearrangement joins TRBV28 to TRBJ2-2, with D possibly matching TRBD1 (6 bases). The receptor comes from a man between 18 and 29 years old in good health. The chain's CDR3 is CASAETGLNTGELFF. The CDR3 DNA follows: TGTGCCAGCGCAGAAACAGGGTTGAACACCGGGGAGCTGTTTTTT.